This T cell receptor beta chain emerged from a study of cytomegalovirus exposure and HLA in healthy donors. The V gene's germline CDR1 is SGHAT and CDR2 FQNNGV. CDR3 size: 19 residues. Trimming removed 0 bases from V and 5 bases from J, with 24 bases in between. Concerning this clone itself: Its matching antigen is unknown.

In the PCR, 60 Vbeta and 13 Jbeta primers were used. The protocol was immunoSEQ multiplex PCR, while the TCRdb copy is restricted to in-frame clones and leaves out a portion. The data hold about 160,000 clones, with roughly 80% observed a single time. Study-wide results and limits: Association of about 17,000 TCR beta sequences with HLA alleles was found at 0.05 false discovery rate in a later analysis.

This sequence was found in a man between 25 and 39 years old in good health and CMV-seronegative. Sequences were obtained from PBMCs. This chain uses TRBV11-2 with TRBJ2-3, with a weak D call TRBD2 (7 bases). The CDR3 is CASSLDYGGGGGAGDTQYF. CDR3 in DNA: TGTGCCAGCAGCTTAGATTACGGCGGGGGCGGGGGCGCAGGAGATACGCAGTATTTT.